The TCR beta chain under discussion was sequenced for a study of post-analysis software for immune sequencing data. Study overall: Recorded disease courses covered relapsing-remitting, secondary progressive and progressive-relapsing multiple sclerosis. Some patients had no subtype annotation.

The CDR3 contains 17 residues. Germline assignment: CDR1 SGHDT and CDR2 YYEEEE. J lost 1 base, V lost 5 bases, and 14 bases had no gene match. Unique molecular identifiers had been added to the TCR beta cDNA libraries. With roughly 0.95 to 11 million T cells as the source, 450,000 to 600,000 cDNA molecules resulted. TCRdb used MiXCR to reprocess the PCR reads, holding one entry per CDR3 protein. The table includes about 460,000 distinct CDR3 sequences, less than 45% detected once. This clonotype is a singleton in its sample. Its target is unknown. General observations from the study: Higher frequency in patients than in controls was seen for several TRBV segments, with TRBV5-6, TRBV5-1 and TRBV20-1 among them.

Sequencing was done on a sample of blood. The rearrangement links TRBV5-6 to TRBJ1-2; 7 bases map to TRBD1. The clonotype was recovered from a girl aged 5-17 years with multiple sclerosis. The CDR3 DNA reads TGTGCCAGCAGACGGCTCCAAACAGGGGAAATTAACTATGGCTACACCTTC. It is translated as CASRRLQTGEINYGYTF.